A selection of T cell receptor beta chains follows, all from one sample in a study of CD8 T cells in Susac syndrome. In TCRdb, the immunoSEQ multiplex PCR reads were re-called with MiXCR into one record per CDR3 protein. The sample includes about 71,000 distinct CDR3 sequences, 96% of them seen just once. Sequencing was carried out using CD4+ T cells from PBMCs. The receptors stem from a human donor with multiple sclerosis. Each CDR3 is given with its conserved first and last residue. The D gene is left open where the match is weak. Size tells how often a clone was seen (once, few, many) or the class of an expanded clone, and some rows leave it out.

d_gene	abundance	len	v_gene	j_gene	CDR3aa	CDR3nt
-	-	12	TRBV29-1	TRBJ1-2	CSVDGGFYGYTF	TGCAGCGTTGATGGGGGTTTCTACGGCTACACCTTC
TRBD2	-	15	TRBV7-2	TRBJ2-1	CASSSIAGGYGEQFF	TGTGCCAGCAGCTCCATAGCGGGGGGATACGGTGAGCAGTTCTTC
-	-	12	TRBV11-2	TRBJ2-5	CASSLDRRTQYF	TGTGCCAGCAGCTTAGATAGGAGGACCCAGTACTTC
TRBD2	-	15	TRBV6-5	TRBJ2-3	CASSFSGGAGDTQYF	TGTGCCAGCAGTTTTAGCGGGGGGGCCGGGGATACGCAGTATTTT
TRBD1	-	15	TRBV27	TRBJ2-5	CASRKDRVPQGAQYF	TGTGCCAGCAGGAAGGACAGGGTGCCACAGGGGGCCCAGTACTTC
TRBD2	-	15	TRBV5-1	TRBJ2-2	CASSLRGGDTGELFF	TGCGCCAGCAGCTTGCGCGGGGGGGACACCGGGGAGCTGTTTTTT
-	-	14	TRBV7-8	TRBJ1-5	CASSSRDNNQPQHF	TGTGCCAGCAGCTCCCGGGATAACAATCAGCCCCAGCATTTT
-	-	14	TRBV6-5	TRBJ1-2	CASSPSGPKGGYTF	TGTGCCAGCAGCCCTTCTGGACCTAAAGGTGGCTACACCTTC
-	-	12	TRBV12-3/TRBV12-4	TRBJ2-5	CASSLMGETQYF	TGTGCCAGCAGTTTAATGGGGGAGACCCAGTACTTC
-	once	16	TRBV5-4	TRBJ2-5	CASTQNPGQAQETQYF	TGTGCCAGCACCCAAAACCCGGGACAAGCCCAAGAGACCCAGTACTTC
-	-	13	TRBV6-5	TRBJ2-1	CASSEALGDEQFF	TGTGCCAGCTCCGAAGCCCTTGGGGATGAGCAGTTCTTC
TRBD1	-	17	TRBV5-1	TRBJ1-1	CASSPGRGTGRNTEAFF	TGCGCCAGCAGCCCCGGACGTGGGACAGGGAGGAACACTGAAGCTTTCTTT
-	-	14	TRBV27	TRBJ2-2	CASSLGAGTGELFF	TGTGCCAGCAGTTTGGGTGCCGGGACCGGGGAGCTGTTTTTT
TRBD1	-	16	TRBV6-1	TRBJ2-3	CASSEVPGQGEDTQYF	TGTGCCAGCAGTGAAGTCCCGGGACAGGGTGAGGATACGCAGTATTTT
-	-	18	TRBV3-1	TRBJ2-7	CASSQDLGGGGRSYEQYF	TGTGCCAGCAGCCAAGATCTCGGCGGGGGCGGTAGGTCCTACGAGCAGTACTTC
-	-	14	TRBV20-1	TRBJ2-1	CSARQGGSYNEQFF	TGCAGTGCTAGACAGGGGGGTTCCTACAATGAGCAGTTCTTC
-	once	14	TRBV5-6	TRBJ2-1	CASSFGESYNEQFF	TGTGCCAGCAGCTTCGGGGAATCCTACAATGAGCAGTTCTTC
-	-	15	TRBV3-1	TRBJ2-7	CASSQYRTGIYEQYF	TGTGCCAGCAGCCAATACCGGACCGGAATCTACGAGCAGTACTTC
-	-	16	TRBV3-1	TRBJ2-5	CASSQDTTALLETQYF	TGTGCCAGCAGCCAAGATACAACCGCCCTCTTGGAGACCCAGTACTTC
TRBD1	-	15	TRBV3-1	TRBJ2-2	CASSTQDREHGELFF	TGTGCCAGCAGCACTCAGGACAGGGAGCACGGGGAGCTGTTTTTT
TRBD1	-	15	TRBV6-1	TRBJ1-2	CASSEVGQDSYGYTF	TGTGCCAGCAGTGAAGTGGGACAGGATAGCTATGGCTACACCTTC
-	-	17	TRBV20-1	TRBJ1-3	CSARDFRTPVSGNTIYF	TGCAGTGCTAGAGATTTTAGGACGCCCGTCTCTGGAAACACCATATATTTT
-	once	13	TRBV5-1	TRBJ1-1	CASSLLQSTEAFF	TGCGCCAGCAGCTTGTTACAATCCACTGAAGCTTTCTTT
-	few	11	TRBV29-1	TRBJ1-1	CSVGENTEAFF	TGCAGCGTTGGAGAGAACACTGAAGCTTTCTTT
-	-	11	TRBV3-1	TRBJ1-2	CASSQGVGYTF	TGTGCCAGCAGCCAGGGAGTCGGCTACACCTTC
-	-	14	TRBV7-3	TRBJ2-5	CASSLDSNRETQYF	TGTGCCAGCAGCTTGGACAGTAACCGAGAGACCCAGTACTTC
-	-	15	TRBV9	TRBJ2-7	CASSVAGVWGNEQYF	TGTGCCAGCAGCGTTGCTGGGGTGTGGGGGAACGAGCAGTACTTC
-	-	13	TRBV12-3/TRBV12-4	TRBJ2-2	CASRASGFGELFF	TGTGCCAGCAGGGCCTCCGGGTTCGGGGAGCTGTTTTTT
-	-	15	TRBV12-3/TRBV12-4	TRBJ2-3	CASSLEGRGTDTQYF	TGTGCCAGCAGTTTAGAGGGGCGCGGCACAGATACGCAGTATTTT
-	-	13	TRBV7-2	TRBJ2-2	CASTPKNTGELFF	TGTGCCAGCACCCCGAAGAACACCGGGGAGCTGTTTTTT
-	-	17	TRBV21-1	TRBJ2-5	CASSKPWGGKGQETQYF	TGTGCCAGCAGCAAGCCCTGGGGGGGGAAGGGGCAAGAGACCCAGTACTTC
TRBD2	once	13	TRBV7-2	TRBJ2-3	CAGASGGTDTQYF	TGTGCCGGGGCTAGCGGTGGCACAGATACGCAGTATTTT
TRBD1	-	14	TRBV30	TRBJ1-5	CAWGLDRGPQPQHF	TGTGCCTGGGGGTTGGACAGGGGACCTCAGCCCCAGCATTTT
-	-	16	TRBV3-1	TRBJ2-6	CASSQGRVPGANVLTF	TGTGCCAGCAGCCAGGGAAGGGTTCCGGGGGCCAACGTCCTGACTTTC
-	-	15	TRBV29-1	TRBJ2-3	CSVEGLGGSTDTQYF	TGCAGCGTTGAAGGCCTGGGCGGCAGCACAGATACGCAGTATTTT
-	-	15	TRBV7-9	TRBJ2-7	CASSARIPSASEQYF	TGTGCCAGCAGCGCCAGGATACCGTCGGCCTCCGAGCAGTACTTC
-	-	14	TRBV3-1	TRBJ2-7	CASSPKTGFSEQYF	TGTGCCAGCAGCCCAAAAACAGGGTTCAGCGAGCAGTACTTC
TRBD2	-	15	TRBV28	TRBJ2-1	CASSPPRGGRDEQFF	TGTGCCAGCAGTCCCCCCCGGGGGGGAAGGGATGAGCAGTTCTTC
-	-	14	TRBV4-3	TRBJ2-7	CASSQEVSTPEQYF	TGCGCCAGCAGCCAAGAAGTGAGCACTCCCGAGCAGTACTTC
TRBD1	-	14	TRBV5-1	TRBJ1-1	CASSLGDRAPEAFF	TGCGCCAGCAGCTTGGGGGACAGGGCCCCTGAAGCTTTCTTT
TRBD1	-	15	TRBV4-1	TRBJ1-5	CASSQFRGRDQPQHF	TGCGCCAGCAGCCAATTCAGGGGGCGCGATCAGCCCCAGCATTTT
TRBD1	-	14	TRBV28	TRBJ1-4	CASSPTGRGEKLFF	TGTGCCAGCAGTCCGACAGGGCGGGGCGAAAAACTGTTTTTT
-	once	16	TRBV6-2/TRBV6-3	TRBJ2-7	CASSYGADRDYYEQYF	TGTGCCAGCAGTTACGGGGCGGACAGGGACTACTACGAGCAGTACTTC
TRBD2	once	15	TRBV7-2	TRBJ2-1	CASSFYTGREGEQFF	TGTGCCAGCAGCTTCTACACGGGCCGGGAGGGTGAGCAGTTCTTC
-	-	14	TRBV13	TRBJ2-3	CASSFIGFRDTQYF	TGTGCCAGCAGCTTCATCGGTTTCCGAGATACGCAGTATTTT
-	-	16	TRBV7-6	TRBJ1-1	CASSSLQGFITTEAFF	TGTGCCAGCAGCTCCCTCCAAGGGTTTATCACCACTGAAGCTTTCTTT
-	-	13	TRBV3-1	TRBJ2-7	CASSRTTNYEQYF	TGTGCCAGCAGCCGCACGACAAACTACGAGCAGTACTTC
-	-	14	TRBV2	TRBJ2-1	CASSVRSSYNEQFF	TGTGCCAGCAGTGTGAGGAGCTCCTACAATGAGCAGTTCTTC
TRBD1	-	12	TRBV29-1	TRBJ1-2	CSVVQGPRGYTF	TGCAGCGTCGTACAGGGGCCTCGGGGCTACACCTTC
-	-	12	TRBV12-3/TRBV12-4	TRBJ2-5	CASSIQQETQYF	TGTGCCAGCAGCATTCAACAAGAGACCCAGTACTTC
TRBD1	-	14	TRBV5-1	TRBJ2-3	CASSKGQGMDTQYF	TGCGCCAGCAGCAAAGGACAGGGCATGGATACGCAGTATTTT
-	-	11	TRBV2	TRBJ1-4	CASSDRRVLFF	TGTGCCAGCAGTGACCGCAGGGTACTGTTTTTT
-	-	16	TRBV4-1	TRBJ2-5	CASSQDYSMDSETQYF	TGCGCCAGCAGCCAAGACTACTCAATGGACTCCGAGACCCAGTACTTC
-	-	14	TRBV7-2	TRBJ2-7	CASSLGVLRGEQYF	TGTGCCAGCAGCTTAGGTGTACTCCGGGGGGAGCAGTACTTC
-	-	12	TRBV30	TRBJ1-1	CAWSVPNTEAFF	TGTGCCTGGAGTGTCCCGAACACTGAAGCTTTCTTT
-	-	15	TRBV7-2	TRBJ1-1	CASSLSANVYTEAFF	TGTGCCAGCAGCTTAAGTGCGAATGTCTACACTGAAGCTTTCTTT
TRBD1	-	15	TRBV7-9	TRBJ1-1	CASSTYRGYGTEAFF	TGTGCCAGCAGCACATACAGGGGGTATGGCACTGAAGCTTTCTTT
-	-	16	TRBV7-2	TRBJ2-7	CASSPHTGMTSYEQYF	TGTGCCAGCAGTCCCCATACGGGGATGACCTCCTACGAGCAGTACTTC